This record covers a single T cell receptor (beta chain). What it recognizes is unknown. Profiling relied on immunoSEQ multiplex PCR, and the TCRdb table lists in-frame clones only, not all of them. The top ten hold 8% to 10% of the sample, which has under 9,000 clones, approximately 64% seen once. The sample belongs to a study of graft-versus-host responses after intestinal transplantation. Study-wide background: Isolated intestinal, liver-intestinal, or multivisceral transplants were what recipients had. Anti-thymocyte globulin induction preceded two to three years of tacrolimus and steroid maintenance in all recipients. The study's findings and limits: Levels of circulating GvH clones at their peak were associated with early post-transplant HvG declines. The study found high graft-versus-host to host-versus-graft clonal ratios in allografts of patients with graft-donor T cell macrochimerism.

Intraepithelial and lamina propria lymphocytes were freed from processed graft tissue. The V gene's germline CDR1 is MDHEN and CDR2 SYDVKM. The CDR3 runs 12 residues. Trimming removed 4 bases from V and 9 bases from J, with 10 bases in between. The material was ileum tissue, obtained less than 470 days after transplant. V is TRBV28 and J is TRBJ1-5; no clear D. The receptor comes from a human patient who received an intestinal transplant, so some T cells may come from the graft donor. For the CDR3, the DNA is TGTGCCAGCAGTTCACCGGGGAGGCCCCAGCATTTT. Residues: CASSSPGRPQHF.